Below, 8 T cell receptor beta chains from the same sample are listed, as sequenced in a study of beta chain features in type 1 diabetes. Points from the study as a whole: In every one of the four CD4+ subsets, TCRB CDR3s were moderately but significantly shorter in Type 1 diabetes patients.

Isolated RNA was reverse transcribed in full, so expressed TCRB transcripts were sequenced. Clones were read by immunoSEQ multiplex PCR, and TCRdb kept only the in-frame ones, dropping some. The sample has over 200,000 clones; about a tenth are singletons. The antigens of these receptors remain unknown. Sequences were obtained from naive CD4+ T cells from blood. These receptors were taken from a man aged 25-45 years with type 1 diabetes.

The chain links TRBV5-1 to TRBJ2-5; D not resolved. V lost 2 bases, J lost 0 bases, and 8 bases lay in between. CDR3 length equals 14 residues. Germline CDR1 is SGHRS and CDR2 is YFSETQ. The CDR3 nucleotides are TGCGCCAGCAGCTTTAGGCAGGACCAAGAGACCCAGTACTTC. It yields the protein CASSFRQDQETQYF.

This chain uses TRBV6-1 with TRBJ1-2; no definite D call. The CDR3 is 14 residues long. In germline, CDR1 is MNHNS, CDR2 SASEGT. V lost 1 base to trimming and J lost 2 bases, with 8 bases between them. The CDR3 nucleotides are TGTGCCAGCAGTGAAGGGGGAGTCAACTATGGCTACACCTTC. Translation: CASSEGGVNYGYTF.

The V and J genes are TRBV27 and TRBJ1-2, with TRBD1 matching over 7 bases. CDR3 length: 14 amino acids. Per the germline V gene, CDR1 is MNHEY and CDR2 is SMNVEV (reference sequence). V lost 5 bases, J lost 8 bases, and 11 bases stayed unmatched. The CDR3 loop is CASSPVGQTGGYTF. The CDR3 DNA reads TGTGCCAGCAGTCCCGTGGGACAGACGGGGGGCTACACCTTC.

This rearrangement joins TRBV4-1 to TRBJ1-5; no clear D gene. This CDR3 has 13 amino acids. The germline gives CDR1 MGHRA, CDR2 YSYEKL. V was trimmed by 0 bases and J by 6 bases, leaving 6 bases between them. The CDR3 coding sequence is TGCGCCAGCAGCCAAGAAGGAGGTCAGCCCCAGCATTTT. Protein: CASSQEGGQPQHF.

This clone was detected a few times. V is TRBV6-6 and J is TRBJ2-1; D is ambiguous. Trimming shortened V by 4 bases and J by 5 bases, and 6 bases separated the two germline ends. This CDR3 is 12 amino acids long. CDR1 is MNHNY and CDR2 is SVGAGI in the germline V gene (reference sequence). The CDR3 spells CASSSTNNEQFF. The DNA of the CDR3 is TGTGCCAGCAGTTCCACAAACAATGAGCAGTTCTTC.

J is TRBJ2-7 and V is TRBV5-5; 8 bases are a match to TRBD2. The germline gives CDR1 SGHKS, CDR2 YYEKEE (reference sequence). CDR3 length: 14 residues. V shed 7 bases, J shed 2 bases, and the junction held 8 bases outside the gene matches. The DNA for the CDR3 is TGTGCCAGCGGGATAGCGGGGTCCCCCTACGAGCAGTACTTC. This translates into CASGIAGSPYEQYF.

V and J are TRBV18 and TRBJ2-5; D gene unclear. Germline V gene sequence: CDR1 KGHSH, CDR2 LQKENI. CDR3 size: 15 residues. Trimming took off 3 bases at V and 2 bases at J, with 13 bases between the two ends. CDR3 nucleotide sequence: TGTGCCAGCTCACCTAACAGCCTGCTTCAAGAGACCCAGTACTTC. Amino acids: CASSPNSLLQETQYF.

This clone turned up a few times. This chain uses TRBV14 with TRBJ2-5; D gene unclear. This CDR3 is built from 13 residues. The V end lost 0 bases, the J end lost 7 bases, and 9 bases lay between the germline ends. The germline V gene encodes CDR1 SGHDN and CDR2 FVKESK. CDR3 in DNA: TGTGCCAGCAGCCAAGATCTTTCCGGGACCCAGTACTTC. Translated: CASSQDLSGTQYF.